This entry lists 31 T cell receptor beta chains sequenced from one sample in a study of vaccination and CD4 T cells after COVID-19. For these receptors, no antigen is known. Stated treatment: roughly ten-day PBMC culture with coronavirus spike peptide pools or control peptides (ViraFEST assay). Cultured CD4+ T cell DNA underwent sequencing with the Oncomine TCR Beta short-read assay. A single record per CDR3 protein comes from TCRdb applying MiXCR to the PCR reads. The table shows some 10,000 distinct CDR3 sequences, with about 50% occurring only once. Sequencing was carried out using CD4+ T cells from blood, cultured in vitro. The receptors shown here come from a human donor who had recovered from COVID-19.

This clonotype showed up just a few times. The gene calls are TRBV7-9 and TRBJ2-1; D call uncertain. Germline CDR1 and CDR2: SEHNR and FQNEAQ (reference sequence). Trimming left V 5 bases short and J 9 bases short, with 2 bases between. This CDR3 has 9 residues. The CDR3: CASSPEQFF. CDR3 in DNA: TGTGCCAGCAGCCCTGAGCAGTTCTTC. The full variable domain, rest sourced from reference TRBV7-9 and TRBJ2-1, is DTGVSQNPRHKITKRGQNVTFRCDPISEHNRLYWYRQTLGQGPEFLTYFQNEAQLEKSRLLSDRFSAERPKGSFSTLEIQRTEQGDSAMYLCASSPEQFFGPGTRLTVL.

This clonotype has more than one count but fewer than ten. The rearrangement uses TRBV20-1 and TRBJ1-6; 7 nucleotides align to TRBD1. The CDR3 runs 13 residues. Unmatched junction bases numbered 13, after V lost 6 bases and J lost 14 bases. The germline CDR1 and CDR2 sequences are DFQATT and SNEGSKA (reference sequence). The CDR3 here is CSANQGGQTALHF. The DNA of the CDR3 is TGCAGTGCGAACCAGGGGGGGCAGACAGCCCTCCACTTT.

This clonotype occurred a few times. J is TRBJ2-5 and V is TRBV6-1; 7 bases line up with TRBD1. The CDR3 spans 14 residues. Trimming took 6 bases from V and 4 from J; bases not matched to a gene: 8. Germline V gives CDR1 MNHNS, CDR2 SASEGT. CDR3 in amino acids: CASRLRDRRETQYF. In DNA form, the CDR3 reads TGTGCCAGCAGATTACGGGACAGAAGAGAGACCCAGTACTTC.

This rearrangement joins TRBV7-2 to TRBJ2-2; 7 bases are shared with TRBD1. The CDR3 runs to 15 residues. Germline V lookup: CDR1 SGHTA, CDR2 FQGNSA. J lost 2 bases, V lost 6 bases, and 6 bases had no gene match. The CDR3 region is CASRKGGANTGELFF. The CDR3 DNA reads as TGTGCCAGCAGGAAAGGGGGCGCAAACACCGGGGAGCTGTTTTTT.

The V call is TRBV6-1, the J call TRBJ2-2; 12 bases align to TRBD2. The CDR3 has 16 residues. The ends lost 7 bases at V and 6 bases at J; junction bases unmatched: 9. Germline lookup yields CDR1 MNHNS and CDR2 SASEGT. This chain's CDR3 is CASTPLAGGPAGELFF. The CDR3 DNA reads TGTGCCAGCACCCCTCTAGCGGGGGGGCCAGCCGGGGAGCTGTTTTTT.

This clonotype was observed a single time. J is TRBJ2-3 and V is TRBV4-2; the match to TRBD2 covers 7 bases. Germline V gene data show CDR1 as LGHNA and CDR2 as YNFKEQ. This CDR3 has 12 residues. V lost 0 bases, J lost 11 bases, and 2 bases stayed unmatched. The CDR3 coding sequence is TGTGCCAGCAGCCAAGAGCGGACTAGGCAGTATTTT. It specifies CASSQERTRQYF.

V is TRBV6-2 or TRBV6-3 and J is TRBJ2-3; maybe TRBD2 (6 bases). Trimming cost V 4 bases and J 5 bases, with 25 bases left between them. Germline V gives CDR1 MNHEY, CDR2 SVGEGT. This CDR3 spans 18 amino acids. The DNA for the CDR3 is TGTGCCAGCAGTTCCTTCGCGGAGGGGACCGGAGCTGGAGATACGCAGTATTTT. It encodes CASSSFAEGTGAGDTQYF.

The chain is built from TRBV7-9 and TRBJ1-5; 9 nucleotides match TRBD1. The CDR3 runs to 15 residues. Trimming cost V 5 bases and J 4 bases; bases outside gene matches: 6. Germline V gene data show CDR1 as SEHNR and CDR2 as FQNEAQ (reference sequence). The CDR3 DNA follows: TGTGCCAGCAGCCCGACGGGACAGGGAAATCAGCCCCAGCATTTT. Residues: CASSPTGQGNQPQHF.

This clonotype showed up just a few times. The CDR3 reads CASSLPRAGISTGELFF. CDR3 in DNA: TGTGCCAGCAGTCTACCTAGAGCGGGGATCAGCACCGGGGAGCTGTTTTTT. The chain has TRBV6-1 and TRBJ2-2, with 7 bases identical to TRBD2. The J segment lost 4 bases and the V segment lost 5 bases, leaving 13 bases of the junction unmatched. Germline CDR1 and CDR2: MNHNS and SASEGT. The CDR3 length is 17 residues.

The gene calls are TRBV19 and TRBJ1-2, with D perhaps TRBD1 (5 bases). Germline-derived CDR1 and CDR2 are LNHDA and SQIVND (reference sequence). V was shortened by 1 base and J by 8 bases, with 17 bases between the two germline ends. The CDR3 extends over 15 amino acids. The CDR3 DNA follows: TGTGCCAGTAGTATAGGGTATGGGGGTCGCGTAGGCTACACCTTC. This sequence encodes CASSIGYGGRVGYTF.

Only a few counts were recorded for this clonotype. V usage is TRBV28 and J usage is TRBJ1-2, with TRBD1 matching 11 bases. V dropped 6 bases and J dropped 4; count of bases not matched to a gene: 10. The CDR3 is 16 amino acids. The germline gives CDR1 MDHEN, CDR2 SYDVKM. The CDR3 nucleotides are TGTGCCAGCAGCCCAAGGGGACAGGGGGACAGCTATGGCTACACCTTC. As protein: CASSPRGQGDSYGYTF.

The J gene is TRBJ2-3, the V gene TRBV6-5; D unresolved. The CDR3 consists of 15 residues. From germline, CDR1 is MNHEY and CDR2 SVGAGI. The germline V and J ends were trimmed by 4 bases and 0 bases, with 11 bases remaining between them. In DNA form, the CDR3 reads TGTGCCAGCAGTTTTTCTGGATGGAGCACAGATACGCAGTATTTT. Protein: CASSFSGWSTDTQYF.

V is TRBV11-3 and J is TRBJ2-3; a possible D gene is TRBD2 (6 bases). V gave up 5 bases and J gave up 2 bases, with 11 bases separating them. The germline CDR1 and CDR2 sequences are SGHNT and YENEEA. The CDR3 has 14 residues. The CDR3 reads CASSLPGVTDTQYF. The CDR3 DNA follows: TGTGCCAGCAGCCTCCCGGGAGTCACAGATACGCAGTATTTT.

In its sample, this clonotype was seen a few times. The V gene is TRBV19, the J gene TRBJ1-2; unclear D gene. The CDR3 has 14 amino acids. The V end was cut by 5 bases, the J end by 4 bases, with 14 bases between. The germline gives CDR1 LNHDA, CDR2 SQIVND (reference sequence). CDR3 sequence reads: CASSVTRRVYGYTF. CDR3 DNA sequence: TGTGCCAGTAGTGTGACAAGGAGGGTCTATGGCTACACCTTC.

The DNA for the CDR3 is TGTGCCAGCAGCTTTGACCGGTCTATGTTGGGAGATACGCAGTATTTT. The encoded protein is CASSFDRSMLGDTQYF. The chain recombines TRBV7-9 with TRBJ2-3; D is undetermined. From germline, CDR1 is SEHNR and CDR2 FQNEAQ (reference sequence). The CDR3 loop spans 16 amino acids. V lost 3 bases, J lost 5 bases, and 18 bases lay in between.

Only a few counts were recorded for this clonotype. The rearrangement links TRBV20-1 to TRBJ1-1; D gene uncertain. From germline, CDR1 is DFQATT and CDR2 SNEGSKA (reference sequence). CDR3 size: 12 residues. V was pared by 3 bases and J by 4 bases, with 9 bases between. The CDR3 bases are TGCAGTGCTAGTACCCGGACCACTGAAGCTTTCTTT. Its protein is CSASTRTTEAFF.

The chain is built from TRBV2 and TRBJ2-3; 7 bases are shared with TRBD2. The CDR3 has 15 amino acids. V gave up 6 bases and J gave up 3 bases; unmatched junction bases: 9. Germline loops: CDR1 SNHLY, CDR2 FYNNEI. Here the CDR3 DNA reads TGTGCCAGCAGCGGGGGGACGGCGTCTACAGATACGCAGTATTTT. Translation gives CASSGGTASTDTQYF. Drawing the rest from reference TRBV2 and TRBJ2-3, the complete variable domain is EPEVTQTPSHQVTQMGQEVILRCVPISNHLYFYWYRQILGQKVEFLVSFYNNEISEKSEIFDDQFSVERPDGSNFTLKIRSTKLEDSAMYFCASSGGTASTDTQYFGPGTRLTVL.

The chain has TRBV11-3 and TRBJ2-1, with D perhaps matching TRBD2 (7 bases). The CDR3 extends over 19 amino acids. V was cut by 0 bases and J by 0 bases, with 18 bases left in between. Germline CDR1 SGHNT, CDR2 YENEEA. CDR3 nucleotide sequence: TGTGCCAGCAGCTTAGATCAGATGGGGGGGGCCTCCTCCTACAATGAGCAGTTCTTC. It is translated as CASSLDQMGGASSYNEQFF.

DNA for the CDR3: TGTGCCAGTTACCGGAACACTGAAGCTTTCTTT. Encoded protein: CASYRNTEAFF. The genes are TRBV6-1 and TRBJ1-1, with D hard to call. V was pared by 9 bases and J by 1 base, with 6 bases between. Per the germline V gene, CDR1 is MNHNS and CDR2 is SASEGT. The CDR3 is made up of 11 amino acids.

The chain recombines TRBV5-5 with TRBJ1-2; 10 nucleotides line up with TRBD1. Germline-derived CDR1 and CDR2 are SGHKS and YYEKEE (reference sequence). The CDR3 loop spans 17 amino acids. The ends lost 4 bases at V and 0 bases at J; junction bases unmatched: 9. The CDR3 DNA sequence: TGTGCCAGCAGCGGGGGACAGGGGTCTTGGTCTAACTATGGCTACACCTTC. Protein sequence: CASSGGQGSWSNYGYTF.

The chain joins TRBV12-3 or TRBV12-4 to TRBJ2-2, with TRBD2 identical over 7 bases. The V and J ends lost 8 bases and 6 bases, in that order; junction bases with no gene match: 6. There are 13 residues in the CDR3. The CDR3 DNA reads TGTGCCAGCCGTGCGGGAGCGCCCGGGGAGCTGTTTTTT. Its translation is CASRAGAPGELFF.

J is TRBJ1-2 and V is TRBV6-5, with a weak D call TRBD1 (6 bases). CDR1 and CDR2 from the germline V gene are MNHEY and SVGAGI. This CDR3 region has 17 residues. V was shortened by 0 bases and J by 5 bases, with 19 bases between the two germline ends. This CDR3 is CASSYSVRRGLGYGYTF. Here the CDR3 DNA reads TGTGCCAGCAGTTACTCTGTTCGTAGGGGGTTAGGTTATGGCTACACCTTC.

V and J are TRBV12-3 or TRBV12-4 and TRBJ2-2; D remains ambiguous. Deletions cut 4 bases from V and 4 bases from J, with 16 bases between. The CDR3 covers 16 residues. The CDR3 here is CASSSLWGLGTGELFF. CDR3 bases: TGTGCCAGCAGTTCCCTGTGGGGTCTCGGCACCGGGGAGCTGTTTTTT.

This chain links TRBV2 with TRBJ2-3, with TRBD2 identical over 7 bases. There are 14 residues in the CDR3. The germline V gene encodes CDR1 SNHLY and CDR2 FYNNEI. Trimming removed 7 bases from V and 1 base from J; junction bases left unmatched: 5. DNA of the CDR3: TGTGCCAGCAAATTTGCGGGGGGCACAGATACGCAGTATTTT. It translates to CASKFAGGTDTQYF.

This clonotype has only a few counts. The chain carries TRBV20-1 and TRBJ1-1, with TRBD1 matching over 8 bases. CDR1 DFQATT and CDR2 SNEGSKA come from the germline V gene (reference sequence). Trimming took 5 bases from V and 1 from J; bases not matched to a gene: 3. This CDR3 is built from 13 residues. The CDR3 coding sequence is TGCAGTGCTGGCACAGGGGGGAACACTGAAGCTTTCTTT. It is translated as CSAGTGGNTEAFF.

CDR3 bases: TGTGCCAGCAGCACCAACCGGGTCGGGCTAGCGGGCCAAGAGACCCAGTACTTC. It codes for CASSTNRVGLAGQETQYF. V usage is TRBV7-9 and J usage is TRBJ2-5, with TRBD2 matching 8 bases. CDR1 and CDR2 (germline): SEHNR, FQNEAQ (reference sequence). CDR3 size: 18 residues. Trimming took 5 bases from V and 1 from J; bases not matched to a gene: 15. The full variable domain, its missing parts supplied by reference TRBV7-9 and TRBJ2-5, is DTGVSQNPRHKITKRGQNVTFRCDPISEHNRLYWYRQTLGQGPEFLTYFQNEAQLEKSRLLSDRFSAERPKGSFSTLEIQRTEQGDSAMYLCASSTNRVGLAGQETQYFGPGTRLLVL.

This chain links TRBV6-1 with TRBJ1-2, with D maybe TRBD1 (5 bases). CDR1 is MNHNS, CDR2 SASEGT, per germline. The CDR3 is made up of 13 amino acids. V lost 2 bases and J 4 bases, leaving 8 bases between the germline ends. The CDR3 here is CASSERGSYGYTF. Written as DNA, the CDR3 is TGTGCCAGCAGTGAAAGGGGTTCCTATGGCTACACCTTC.

This clonotype was detected a few times. V usage is TRBV20-1 and J usage is TRBJ1-1, with D perhaps matching TRBD1 (6 bases). CDR3 length: 14 residues. The germline gives CDR1 DFQATT, CDR2 SNEGSKA (reference sequence). V was pared by 0 bases and J by 5 bases, with 13 bases between. This chain's CDR3 is CSARDSQGRTEAFF. The DNA for the CDR3 is TGCAGTGCTAGAGATTCGCAGGGGAGGACTGAAGCTTTCTTT.

The chain links TRBV6-1 to TRBJ1-3; the D is unclear. The V gene's germline CDR1 is MNHNS and CDR2 SASEGT. With 5 bases removed from V and 4 bases from J, the gap between germline ends came to 6 bases. CDR3 length: 12 amino acids. This chain's CDR3 is CASSPLGNTIYF. The CDR3, as DNA: TGTGCCAGCAGTCCCCTAGGAAACACCATATATTTT.

This clonotype has just a few counts. The V call is TRBV6-2 or TRBV6-3, the J call TRBJ2-3; possibly TRBD2 for D (5 bases). The CDR3 spans 16 residues. Trimming removed 5 bases from V and 2 bases from J, with 17 bases in between. Germline values: CDR1 MNHEY, CDR2 SVGEGT. CDR3 DNA: TGTGCCAGCAGTCCCGGACTTAAGCGGTCCACAGATACGCAGTATTTT. This codes for CASSPGLKRSTDTQYF.

This clonotype has just a few counts. The chain carries TRBV7-9 and TRBJ2-7; D perhaps matches TRBD1 (5 bases). This CDR3 has 16 residues. Trimming removed 5 bases from V and 0 bases from J, with 17 bases in between. Germline V gene sequence: CDR1 SEHNR, CDR2 FQNEAQ (reference sequence). Here the CDR3 DNA reads TGTGCCAGCAGCGCACGTACAGGAGATAGCTCCTACGAGCAGTACTTC. It translates to CASSARTGDSSYEQYF. Full variable domain (rest looked up from reference TRBV7-9 and TRBJ2-7): DTGVSQNPRHKITKRGQNVTFRCDPISEHNRLYWYRQTLGQGPEFLTYFQNEAQLEKSRLLSDRFSAERPKGSFSTLEIQRTEQGDSAMYLCASSARTGDSSYEQYFGPGTRLTVT.